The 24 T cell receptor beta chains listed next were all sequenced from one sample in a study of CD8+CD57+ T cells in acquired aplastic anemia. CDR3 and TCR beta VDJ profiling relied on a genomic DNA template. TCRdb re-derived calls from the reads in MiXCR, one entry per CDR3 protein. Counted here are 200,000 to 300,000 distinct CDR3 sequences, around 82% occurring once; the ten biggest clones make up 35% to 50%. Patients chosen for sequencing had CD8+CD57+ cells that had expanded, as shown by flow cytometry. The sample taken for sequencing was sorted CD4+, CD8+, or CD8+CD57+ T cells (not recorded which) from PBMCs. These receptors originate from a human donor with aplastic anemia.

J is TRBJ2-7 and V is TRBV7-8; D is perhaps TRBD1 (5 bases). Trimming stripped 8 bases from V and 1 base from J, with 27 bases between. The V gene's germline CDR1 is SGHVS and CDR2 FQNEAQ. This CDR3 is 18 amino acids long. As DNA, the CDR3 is TGTGCCAGCTCCATTCAGCCAGACGCGACAGAACATTCCTACGAGCAGTACGTC. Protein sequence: CASSIQPDATEHSYEQYV.

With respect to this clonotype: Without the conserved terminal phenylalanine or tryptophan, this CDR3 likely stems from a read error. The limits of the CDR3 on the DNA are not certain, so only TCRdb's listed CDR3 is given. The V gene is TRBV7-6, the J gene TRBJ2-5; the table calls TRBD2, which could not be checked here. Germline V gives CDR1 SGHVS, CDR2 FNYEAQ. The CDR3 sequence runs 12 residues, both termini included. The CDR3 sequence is CARQGASETQPL.

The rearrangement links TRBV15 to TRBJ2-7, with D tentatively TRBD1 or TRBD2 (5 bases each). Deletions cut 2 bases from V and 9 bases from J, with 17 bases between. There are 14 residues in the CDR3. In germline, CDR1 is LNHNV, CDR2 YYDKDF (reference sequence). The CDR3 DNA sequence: TGTGCCACCAGCAGAAGCAGGGAGCAAGAGGCGCAGTACTTC. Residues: CATSRSREQEAQYF.

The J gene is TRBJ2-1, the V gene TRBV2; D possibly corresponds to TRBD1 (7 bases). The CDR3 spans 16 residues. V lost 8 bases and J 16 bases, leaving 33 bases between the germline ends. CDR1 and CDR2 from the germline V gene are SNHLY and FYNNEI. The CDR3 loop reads CASGQGGGNGQYERFF. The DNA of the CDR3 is TGTGCCAGCGGCCAGGGGGGCGGAAACGGGCAGTATGAGCGCTTCTTC.

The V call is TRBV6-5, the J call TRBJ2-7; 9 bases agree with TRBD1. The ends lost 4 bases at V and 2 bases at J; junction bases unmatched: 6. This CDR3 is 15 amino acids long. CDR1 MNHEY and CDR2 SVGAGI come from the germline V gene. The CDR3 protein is CASSSERTGAYEQYV. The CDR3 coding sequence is TGTGCCAGCAGTTCCGAACGGACAGGGGCCTACGAGCAGTACGTC.

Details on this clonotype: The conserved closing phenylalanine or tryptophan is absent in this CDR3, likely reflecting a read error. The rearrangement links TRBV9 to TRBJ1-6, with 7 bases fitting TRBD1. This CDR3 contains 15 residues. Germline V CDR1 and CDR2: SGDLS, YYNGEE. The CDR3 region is CASSVEGANNSPLHL. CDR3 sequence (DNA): TGTGCCAGCAGCGTAGAGGGGGCCAATAATTCGCCCCTCCACCTT.

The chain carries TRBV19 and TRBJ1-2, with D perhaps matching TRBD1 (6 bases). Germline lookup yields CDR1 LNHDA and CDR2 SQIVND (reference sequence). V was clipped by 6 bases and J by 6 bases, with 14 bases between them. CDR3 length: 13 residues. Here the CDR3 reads CASRTTGSHGYTF. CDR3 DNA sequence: TGTGCCAGTAGGACGACAGGAAGTCATGGCTACACCTTC.

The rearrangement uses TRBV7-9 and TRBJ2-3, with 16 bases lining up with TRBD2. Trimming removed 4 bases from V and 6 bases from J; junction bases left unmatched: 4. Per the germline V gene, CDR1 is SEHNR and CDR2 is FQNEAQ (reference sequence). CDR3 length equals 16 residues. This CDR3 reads CASSSGLAGGGDTQYF. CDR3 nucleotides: TGTGCCAGCAGCTCGGGACTAGCGGGAGGGGGTGATACGCAGTATTTT.

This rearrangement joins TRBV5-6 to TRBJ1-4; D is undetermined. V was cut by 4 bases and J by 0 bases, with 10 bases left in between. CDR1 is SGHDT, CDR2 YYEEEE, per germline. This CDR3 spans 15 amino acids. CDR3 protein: CASSMQRATNEKLFF. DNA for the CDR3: TGTGCCAGCAGCATGCAGAGGGCAACTAATGAAAAACTGTTTTTT.

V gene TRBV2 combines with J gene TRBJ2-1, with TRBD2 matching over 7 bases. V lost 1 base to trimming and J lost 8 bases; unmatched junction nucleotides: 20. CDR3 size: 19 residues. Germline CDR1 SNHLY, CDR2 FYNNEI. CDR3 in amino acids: CASSEGVGTAPGGSDEQFF. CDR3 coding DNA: TGTGCCAGCAGTGAAGGGGTTGGGACTGCCCCCGGGGGGAGCGATGAGCAGTTCTTC.

The CDR3 loop is CASSSTGAESQFF. DNA for the CDR3: TGTGCCAGCAGCTCCACTGGTGCTGAAAGCCAGTTCTTC. This chain connects TRBV7-2 to TRBJ2-1; D unresolved. The ends were cut back, 4 bases at V and 13 bases at J, with 17 bases in the middle. Per germline, CDR1 SGHTA and CDR2 FQGNSA. CDR3 size: 13 residues.

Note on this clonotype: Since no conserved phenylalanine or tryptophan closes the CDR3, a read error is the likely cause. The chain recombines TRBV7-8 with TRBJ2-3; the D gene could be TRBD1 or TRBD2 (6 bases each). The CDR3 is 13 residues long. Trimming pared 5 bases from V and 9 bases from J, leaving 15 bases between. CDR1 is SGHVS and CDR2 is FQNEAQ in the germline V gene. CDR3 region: CASSEGGGHTQYY. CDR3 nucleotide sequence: TGTGCCAGCAGCGAAGGGGGAGGACACACGCAGTATTAT.

CDR3 sequence reads: CASSLNGYETQYFFF. The DNA of the CDR3 is TGTGCCAGCAGCTTAAACGGGTACGAGACCCAGTACTTCTTCTTT. This chain links TRBV7-3 with TRBJ1-1; D unclear. Germline V gene sequence: CDR1 SGHTA, CDR2 FQGTGA. Trimming removed 1 base from V and 14 bases from J, with 23 bases in between. This CDR3 comprises 15 residues.

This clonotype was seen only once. The CDR3 DNA reads TGTGCCAGCAGCCCATCTCGCGGAATAGATACGCAGTATTTT. Amino acid sequence: CASSPSRGIDTQYF. This chain uses TRBV3-1 with TRBJ2-3; no clear D gene. The CDR3 extends over 14 amino acids. V was trimmed by 4 bases and J by 5 bases, leaving 13 bases between them. Germline lookup yields CDR1 LGHDT and CDR2 YNNKEL (reference sequence).

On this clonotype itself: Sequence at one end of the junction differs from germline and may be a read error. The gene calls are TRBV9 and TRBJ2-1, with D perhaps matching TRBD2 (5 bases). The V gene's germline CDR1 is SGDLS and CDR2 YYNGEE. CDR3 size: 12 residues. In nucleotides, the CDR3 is TGTGCAAGCAGCGGACGATACAGTGAGCAGTTCTTC. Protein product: CASSGRYSEQFF.

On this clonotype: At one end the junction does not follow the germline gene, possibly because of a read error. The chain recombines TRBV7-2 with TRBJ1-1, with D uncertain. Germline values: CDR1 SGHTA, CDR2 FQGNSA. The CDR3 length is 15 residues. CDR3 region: CASSLDLSRDTEAFF. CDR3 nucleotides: TGTGCCAGCAGCTTAGATCTGAGTCGCGACACTGAGGCTTTCTTT. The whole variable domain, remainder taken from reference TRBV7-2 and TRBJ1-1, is GAGVSQSPSNKVTEKGKDVELRCDPISGHTALYWYRQSLGQGLEFLIYFQGNSAPDKSGLPSDRFSAERTGGSVSTLTIQRTQQEDSAVYLCASSLDLSRDTEAFFGQGTRLTVV.

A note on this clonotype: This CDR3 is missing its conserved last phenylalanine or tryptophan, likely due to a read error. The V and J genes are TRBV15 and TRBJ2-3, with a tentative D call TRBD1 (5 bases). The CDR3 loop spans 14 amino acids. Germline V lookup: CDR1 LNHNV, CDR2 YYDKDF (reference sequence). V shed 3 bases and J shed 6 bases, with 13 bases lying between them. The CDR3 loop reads CATSRGQRSDTQYL. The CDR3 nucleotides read TGTGCCACCAGCAGGGGGCAGCGATCGGATACGCAGTATCTT.

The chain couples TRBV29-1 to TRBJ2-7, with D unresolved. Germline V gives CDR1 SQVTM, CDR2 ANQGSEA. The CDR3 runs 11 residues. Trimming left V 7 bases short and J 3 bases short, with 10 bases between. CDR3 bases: TGCAGCGCCGTGACCGACTACGAGCAGTACTTC. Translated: CSAVTDYEQYF.

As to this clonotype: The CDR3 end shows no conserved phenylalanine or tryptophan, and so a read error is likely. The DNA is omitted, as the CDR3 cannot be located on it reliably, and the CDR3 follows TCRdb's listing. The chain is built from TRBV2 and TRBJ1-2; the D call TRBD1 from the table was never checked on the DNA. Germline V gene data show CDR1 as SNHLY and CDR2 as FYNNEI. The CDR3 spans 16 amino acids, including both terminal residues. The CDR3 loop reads CASGDGGTDTHYFDTC.

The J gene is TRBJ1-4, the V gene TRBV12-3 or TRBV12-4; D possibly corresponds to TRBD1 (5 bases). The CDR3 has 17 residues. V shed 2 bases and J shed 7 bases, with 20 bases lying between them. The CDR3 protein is CASSLTRSGQGGEKLFF. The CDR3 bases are TGTGCCAGCAGTTTAACTCGGTCGGGTCAGGGAGGTGAAAAACTGTTTTTT.

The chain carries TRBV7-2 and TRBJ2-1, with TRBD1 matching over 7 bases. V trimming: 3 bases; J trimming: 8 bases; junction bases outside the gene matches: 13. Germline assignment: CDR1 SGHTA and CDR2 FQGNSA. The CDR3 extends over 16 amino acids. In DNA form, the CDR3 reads TGTGCCAGCAGCTTGCAAGGGGGCGCCGGCAACGATGAGCAGTTCTTC. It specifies CASSLQGGAGNDEQFF.

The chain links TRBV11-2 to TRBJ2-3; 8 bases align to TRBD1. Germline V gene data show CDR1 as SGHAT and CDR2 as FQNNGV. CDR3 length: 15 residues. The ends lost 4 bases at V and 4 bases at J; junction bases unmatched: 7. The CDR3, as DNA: TGTGCCAGCAGCTCAATCGACAGGGGCCCAGATACGCAGTATTTT. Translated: CASSSIDRGPDTQYF.

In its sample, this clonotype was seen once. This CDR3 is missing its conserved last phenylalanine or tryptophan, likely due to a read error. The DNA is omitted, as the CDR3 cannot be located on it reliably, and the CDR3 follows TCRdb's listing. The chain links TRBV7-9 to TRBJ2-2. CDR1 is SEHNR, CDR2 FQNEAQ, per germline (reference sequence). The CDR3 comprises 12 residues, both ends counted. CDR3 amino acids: CASSFVPTWVLI.

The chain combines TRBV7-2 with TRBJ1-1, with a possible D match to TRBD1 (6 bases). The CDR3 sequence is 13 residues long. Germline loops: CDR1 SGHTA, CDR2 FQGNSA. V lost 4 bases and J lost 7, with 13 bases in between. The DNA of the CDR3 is TGTGCCAGCAGCTACGGGGTACAGGGTGAAGCTTTCTTT. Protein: CASSYGVQGEAFF.